This T cell receptor beta chain came from a study of CD8+ T cells in alopecia areata. The CDR3 extends over 13 amino acids. Germline CDR1 GTSNPN, CDR2 SVGIG (reference sequence). The J segment lost 5 bases and the V segment lost 4 bases, leaving 7 bases of the junction unmatched. Extracted from the samples, RNA was reverse transcribed into cDNA to serve as the sequencing template. The repertoire was sequenced with immunoSEQ multiplex PCR; TCRdb's copy has only in-frame clones and lacks some. The repertoire holds about 210,000 clones, with about 58% as singletons. As to treatment: oral pan-JAK inhibitor, 5-10 mg twice daily.

Here the sequenced sample was CD4+ T cells sorted from blood, taken at week 4, from a patient treated with tofacitinib. This sequence joins TRBV30 and TRBJ1-1; 7 nucleotides align to TRBD1. The receptor's source is a human donor with alopecia areata. CDR3 sequence (DNA): TGTGCCTGGATCATGACAGGGCGGACTGAAGCTTTCTTT. Residues: CAWIMTGRTEAFF.